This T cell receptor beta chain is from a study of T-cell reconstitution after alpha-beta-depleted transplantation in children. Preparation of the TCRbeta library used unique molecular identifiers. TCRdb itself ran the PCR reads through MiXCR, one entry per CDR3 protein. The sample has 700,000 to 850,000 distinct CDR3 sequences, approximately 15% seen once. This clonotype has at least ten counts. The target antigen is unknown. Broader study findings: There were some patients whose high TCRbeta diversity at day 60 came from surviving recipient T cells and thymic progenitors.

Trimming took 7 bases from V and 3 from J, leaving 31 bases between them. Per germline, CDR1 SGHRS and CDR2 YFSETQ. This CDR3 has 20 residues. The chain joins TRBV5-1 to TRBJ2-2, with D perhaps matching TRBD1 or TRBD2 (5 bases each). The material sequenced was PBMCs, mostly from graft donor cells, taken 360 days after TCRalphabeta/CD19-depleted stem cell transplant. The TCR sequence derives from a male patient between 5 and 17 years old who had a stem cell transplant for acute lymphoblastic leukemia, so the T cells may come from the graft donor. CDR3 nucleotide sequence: TGCGCCAGCCATCGGCCGGGACCGAAGGCTATCATGGGGGACACCGGGGAGCTGTTTTTT. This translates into CASHRPGPKAIMGDTGELFF.